This T cell receptor (beta chain) was identified in a study of blood T cell repertoires in COVID-19. Background on the study: Both acute and convalescent COVID-19 samples were obtained from the United States, Italy and Spain. T cells, B-cell-depleted T cells, or PBMCs supplied cDNA or gDNA.

Authors' analysis steps: Counts of nucleated cells, estimated from reference gene primer amplification, were obtained. TCRdb's copy holds only in-frame clones and misses some; the assay was immunoSEQ multiplex PCR. V and J calls and clone size are copied from that table; D and trimming were computed from the DNA. The sample holds roughly 13,000 clones, around four fifths seen once. Germline V gene lookup returns CDR1 SGHTA and CDR2 FQGNSA. The CDR3 is 14 amino acids. V dropped 1 base and J dropped 5; count of bases not matched to a gene: 1. The TCR comes from a man aged 40-49 years with active or convalescent COVID-19. The sequenced sample was peripheral blood. The rearrangement uses TRBV7-2 and TRBJ2-3, with TRBD1 matching 9 bases. CDR3 protein: CASSLDRGRDTQYF. The CDR3 nucleotides read TGTGCCAGCAGCTTAGACAGGGGGCGAGATACGCAGTATTTT.